A single sample gave rise to the 26 T cell receptor beta chains below, sequenced in a study of cytotoxic CD8 clonotypes in ibrutinib-treated CLL. Data came from immunoSEQ multiplex PCR; TCRdb stores just in-frame clones and leaves some out. The sample holds 200,000 to 250,000 clones, approximately 70% seen once. Sequencing used PBMCs, obtained after 12 months of ibrutinib treatment. The receptors were sampled from a human donor with chronic lymphocytic leukemia.

In its sample, this clone was seen a few times. The chain links TRBV7-9 to TRBJ1-6; D ambiguous. The CDR3 consists of 15 residues. The germline V gene has CDR1 SEHNR and CDR2 FQNEAQ (reference sequence). Trimming removed 5 bases from V and 7 bases from J, with 15 bases in between. The CDR3 DNA sequence: TGTGCCAGCAGCCCGCGCGGGCTGACCAATTCACCCCTCCACTTT. It is translated as CASSPRGLTNSPLHF.

This clone turned up a few times. V is TRBV18 and J is TRBJ2-2, with D unresolved. Germline V CDR1 and CDR2: KGHSH, LQKENI. CDR3 length equals 15 residues. The germline V and J ends were trimmed by 3 bases and 1 base, with 9 bases remaining between them. CDR3 amino acids: CASSPRALNTGELFF. The CDR3 DNA sequence: TGTGCCAGCTCACCCAGAGCCCTGAACACCGGGGAGCTGTTTTTT. The full variable domain, rest sourced from reference TRBV18 and TRBJ2-2, is NAGVMQNPRHLVRRRGQEARLRCSPMKGHSHVYWYRQLPEEGLKFMVYLQKENIIDESGMPKERFSAEFPKEGPSILRIQQVVRGDSAAYFCASSPRALNTGELFFGEGSRLTVL.

This clone was seen a single time. This rearrangement joins TRBV19 to TRBJ2-1; D unclear. V lost 5 bases and J lost 0, with 8 bases in between. The length of the CDR3 is 14 residues. Per germline, CDR1 LNHDA and CDR2 SQIVND (reference sequence). For the CDR3, the DNA is TGTGCCAGTAGTTTCAGGTCCTCCTACAATGAGCAGTTCTTC. The encoded protein is CASSFRSSYNEQFF.

J is TRBJ2-1 and V is TRBV29-1; TRBD1 or TRBD2 may be the D gene (6 bases each). V lost 6 bases and J 1 base, leaving 10 bases between the germline ends. CDR1 and CDR2 from the germline V gene are SQVTM and ANQGSEA. This CDR3 is 13 amino acids long. CDR3 sequence (DNA): TGCAGCGTCTGGAGGGGGTCCTACAATGAGCAGTTCTTC. It is translated as CSVWRGSYNEQFF.

This clone was seen a handful of times. The chain links TRBV4-1 to TRBJ1-2; no clear D. This CDR3 comprises 13 residues. CDR1 and CDR2 from the germline V gene are MGHRA and YSYEKL. Deletions cut 4 bases from V and 10 bases from J, with 16 bases between. In DNA form, the CDR3 reads TGCGCCAGCAGCCCAAACCAACGATTCTACTACACCTTC. This codes for CASSPNQRFYYTF.

V usage is TRBV7-3 and J usage is TRBJ2-2; tentatively, D is TRBD1 or TRBD2 (5 bases each). Trimming shortened V by 4 bases and J by 1 base, and 13 bases separated the two germline ends. This CDR3 region has 16 residues. The germline gives CDR1 SGHTA, CDR2 FQGTGA. Here the CDR3 DNA reads TGTGCCAGCAGCTCTAGGGACGGCCAGAACACCGGGGAGCTGTTTTTT. Encoded protein: CASSSRDGQNTGELFF. Using reference TRBV7-3 and TRBJ2-2 for the parts outside the CDR3, the full variable domain is GAGVSQTPSNKVTEKGKYVELRCDPISGHTALYWYRQSLGQGPEFLIYFQGTGAADDSGLPNDRFFAVRPEGSVSTLKIQRTERGDSAVYLCASSSRDGQNTGELFFGEGSRLTVL.

V and J are TRBV5-1 and TRBJ2-7, with 7 bases identical to TRBD1. The CDR3 length is 13 residues. Germline V CDR1 and CDR2: SGHRS, YFSETQ. The V and J ends lost 4 bases and 1 base, in that order; junction bases with no gene match: 2. CDR3 residues: CASSGTASYEQYF. CDR3 bases: TGCGCCAGCAGCGGGACAGCTTCCTACGAGCAGTACTTC.

The CDR3 sequence: CATSRDRSGSPYNEQFF. The CDR3 DNA reads TGTGCCACCAGCAGAGATAGAAGCGGGAGCCCCTACAATGAGCAGTTCTTC. The genes are TRBV15 and TRBJ2-1; 8 bases map to TRBD2. With 0 bases clipped from V and 2 bases from J, the junction kept 6 bases outside the gene matches. The germline V gene encodes CDR1 LNHNV and CDR2 YYDKDF (reference sequence). CDR3 length: 17 amino acids.

The chain employs TRBV30 and TRBJ1-6, with D unclear. Trimming cost V 5 bases and J 5 bases, with 10 bases left between them. The germline V gene encodes CDR1 GTSNPN and CDR2 SVGIG (reference sequence). The CDR3 spans 13 residues. CDR3 bases: TGTGCCTGGTGTACCTGGGATAATTCACCCCTCCACTTT. This gives the protein CAWCTWDNSPLHF.

V is TRBV9 and J is TRBJ1-1; tentatively, D is TRBD1 (6 bases). Germline assignment: CDR1 SGDLS and CDR2 YYNGEE. This CDR3 region has 17 residues. V was pared by 1 base and J by 0 bases, with 16 bases between. CDR3 nucleotide sequence: TGTGCCAGCAGCGTAAGTCGGGACAAACTAATGAACACTGAAGCTTTCTTT. Translated: CASSVSRDKLMNTEAFF.

The V gene is TRBV5-1, the J gene TRBJ2-2; D may be TRBD2 (6 bases). The CDR3 totals 14 residues. Germline V gene sequence: CDR1 SGHRS, CDR2 YFSETQ. The V end lost 1 base, the J end lost 7 bases, and 11 bases lay between the germline ends. The CDR3 loop reads CASSLTGGVGELFF. The DNA for the CDR3 is TGCGCCAGCAGCTTGACAGGCGGGGTCGGGGAGCTGTTTTTT.

This chain uses TRBV7-8 with TRBJ1-4; D unclear. Trimming left V 0 bases short and J 2 bases short, with 10 bases between. Germline V gene lookup returns CDR1 SGHVS and CDR2 FQNEAQ. The CDR3 runs 16 residues. CDR3 in DNA: TGTGCCAGCAGCTTAGCGCGCGGATACACTAATGAAAAACTGTTTTTT. Its protein is CASSLARGYTNEKLFF.

The CDR3 sequence: CASSLTLSSYEQYF. CDR3 coding DNA: TGTGCCAGCAGCCTTACCCTGAGCTCCTACGAGCAGTACTTC. V usage is TRBV6-5 and J usage is TRBJ2-7; D ambiguous. Germline CDR1 and CDR2: MNHEY and SVGAGI. The V end was cut by 6 bases, the J end by 0 bases, with 12 bases between. The CDR3 is 14 residues long.

The chain has TRBV7-2 and TRBJ1-5; D is perhaps TRBD1 (5 bases). V was shortened by 3 bases and J by 3 bases, with 15 bases between the two germline ends. The CDR3 covers 16 residues. Germline lookup yields CDR1 SGHTA and CDR2 FQGNSA. The CDR3 is CASSFVGTETNQPQHF. In DNA, the CDR3 is TGTGCCAGCAGCTTTGTGGGGACCGAAACCAATCAGCCCCAGCATTTT.

This chain uses TRBV5-1 with TRBJ1-1, with TRBD1 as a possible D gene (6 bases). Deletions cut 0 bases from V and 6 bases from J, with 27 bases between. The CDR3 loop spans 19 amino acids. Looked up from germline, CDR1 is SGHRS and CDR2 is YFSETQ. The DNA of the CDR3 is TGCGCCAGCAGCTTGGACGGCCCGGGACAACTAGGAGGGCACCCTGAAGCTTTCTTT. Amino acids: CASSLDGPGQLGGHPEAFF. Based on the CDR3 plus reference TRBV5-1 and TRBJ1-1, the full variable domain is KAGVTQTPRYLIKTRGQQVTLSCSPISGHRSVSWYQQTPGQGLQFLFEYFSETQRNKGNFPGRFSGRQFSNSRSEMNVSTLELGDSALYLCASSLDGPGQLGGHPEAFFGQGTRLTVV.

The chain carries TRBV6-5 and TRBJ2-7; TRBD1 matches at 7 bases. Germline CDR1 is MNHEY and CDR2 is SVGAGI. J lost 0 bases, V lost 6 bases, and 5 bases had no gene match. The CDR3 totals 14 residues. The CDR3 is CASRRGQISYEQYF. The CDR3 coding sequence is TGTGCCAGCAGGAGGGGGCAGATCTCCTACGAGCAGTACTTC.

V gene TRBV7-8 combines with J gene TRBJ1-5; a possible D gene is TRBD1 (6 bases). CDR1 and CDR2 from the germline V gene are SGHVS and FQNEAQ. The CDR3 is 14 amino acids. V lost 6 bases and J lost 1, with 10 bases in between. The CDR3 spells CASRSGQSNQPQHF. CDR3 nucleotide sequence: TGTGCCAGCAGATCCGGACAGAGCAATCAGCCCCAGCATTTT.

This clone was detected many times. The J gene is TRBJ1-5, the V gene TRBV19; TRBD1 agrees at 7 bases. Losses at the gene ends were 4 bases for V and 3 bases for J; bases not matched to a gene: 9. CDR1 and CDR2 from the germline V gene are LNHDA and SQIVND (reference sequence). The CDR3 totals 16 residues. CDR3 sequence (DNA): TGTGCCAGTAGTACCGGTATGGGACAGATCAATCAGCCCCAGCATTTT. It encodes CASSTGMGQINQPQHF.

The chain couples TRBV5-1 to TRBJ2-7; 8 nucleotides line up with TRBD2. The CDR3 covers 15 residues. J gave up 7 bases and V 0 bases, and 9 bases lay outside the gene matches. Germline V gives CDR1 SGHRS, CDR2 YFSETQ. The CDR3, as DNA: TGCGCCAGCAGCTTGGCCATTAGCGGGATGGGAGAGCAGTACTTC. Translation: CASSLAISGMGEQYF. Supplemented by reference TRBV5-1 and TRBJ2-7, the full variable domain reads KAGVTQTPRYLIKTRGQQVTLSCSPISGHRSVSWYQQTPGQGLQFLFEYFSETQRNKGNFPGRFSGRQFSNSRSEMNVSTLELGDSALYLCASSLAISGMGEQYFGPGTRLTVT.

V gene TRBV5-1 combines with J gene TRBJ1-6; 11 bases line up with TRBD1. The V gene end was trimmed by 3 bases and the J gene end by 8 bases; junction bases not matched to a gene: 1. This CDR3 region has 14 residues. Germline CDR1 reads SGHRS; CDR2 reads YFSETQ. Written as DNA, the CDR3 is TGCGCCAGCAGCTGGGGACAGGGGGATTCACCCCTCCACTTT. Its translation: CASSWGQGDSPLHF.

The V gene is TRBV10-3, the J gene TRBJ1-4; D is perhaps TRBD1 (6 bases). V lost 7 bases and J 4 bases, leaving 13 bases between the germline ends. The germline gives CDR1 ENHRY, CDR2 SYGVKD. This CDR3 is 14 amino acids long. CDR3 region: CAITIGQINEKLFF. For the CDR3, the DNA is TGTGCCATCACTATAGGACAGATTAATGAAAAACTGTTTTTT.

The chain has TRBV5-1 and TRBJ2-7; TRBD1 is a possible D gene (5 bases). This CDR3 is built from 13 residues. CDR1 and CDR2 from the germline V gene are SGHRS and YFSETQ. Trimming cost V 1 base and J 6 bases, with 11 bases left between them. The CDR3 sequence: CASSLMGLGEQYF. Written as DNA, the CDR3 is TGCGCCAGCAGCTTGATGGGGCTAGGCGAGCAGTACTTC.

The V call is TRBV5-4, the J call TRBJ1-6; D is possibly TRBD1 (6 bases). V lost 6 bases, J lost 9 bases, and 13 bases lay in between. Looked up from germline, CDR1 is SGHNT and CDR2 is YYREEE (reference sequence). This CDR3 is built from 13 residues. The chain's CDR3 is CASNLRGVSPLHF. The CDR3 nucleotides read TGTGCCAGCAACCTGAGGGGGGTTTCACCCCTCCACTTT.

The V gene is TRBV4-3, the J gene TRBJ2-5; D may be TRBD1 or TRBD2 (5 bases each). Trimming stripped 4 bases from V and 9 bases from J, with 12 bases between. Germline V lookup: CDR1 LGHNA, CDR2 YSLEER. This CDR3 comprises 12 residues. CDR3 sequence: CASSPPVGAQYF. The CDR3 region has the DNA TGCGCCAGCAGCCCCCCAGTGGGGGCCCAGTACTTC.

In this sample, this clone turned up a few times. For the CDR3, the DNA is TGTGCCAGCAGTAGCGGGACTAGCGGGTTCTACGAGCAGTACTTC. Its translation is CASSSGTSGFYEQYF. This rearrangement joins TRBV28 to TRBJ2-7, with 12 bases identical to TRBD2. Germline-derived CDR1 and CDR2 are MDHEN and SYDVKM. V lost 5 bases to trimming and J lost 3 bases; unmatched junction nucleotides: 5. This CDR3 region has 15 residues.

The chain combines TRBV2 with TRBJ2-7, with TRBD2 as a possible D gene (6 bases). Germline V gene data show CDR1 as SNHLY and CDR2 as FYNNEI. The CDR3 runs 14 residues. The V end was cut by 7 bases, the J end by 2 bases, with 15 bases between. CDR3 nucleotides: TGTGCCAGCAAGCGGCGGGACGCAACCTACGAGCAGTACTTC. Protein: CASKRRDATYEQYF.